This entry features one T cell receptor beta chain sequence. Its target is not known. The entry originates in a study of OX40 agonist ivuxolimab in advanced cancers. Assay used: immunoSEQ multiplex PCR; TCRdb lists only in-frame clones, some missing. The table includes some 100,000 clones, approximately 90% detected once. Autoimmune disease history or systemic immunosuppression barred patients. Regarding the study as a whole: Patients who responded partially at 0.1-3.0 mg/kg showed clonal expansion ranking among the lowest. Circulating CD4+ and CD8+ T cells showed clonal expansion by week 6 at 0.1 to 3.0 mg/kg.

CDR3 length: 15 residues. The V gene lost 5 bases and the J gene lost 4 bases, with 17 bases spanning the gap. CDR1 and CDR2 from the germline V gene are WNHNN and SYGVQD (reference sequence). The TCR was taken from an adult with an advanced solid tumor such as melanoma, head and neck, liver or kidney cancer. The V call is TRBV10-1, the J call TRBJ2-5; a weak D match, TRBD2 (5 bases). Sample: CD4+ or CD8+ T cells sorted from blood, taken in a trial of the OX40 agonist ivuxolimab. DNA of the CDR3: TGCGCCAGCAGTCTCCAGATTGAGGGTCCAGAGACCCAGTACTTC. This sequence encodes CASSLQIEGPETQYF.